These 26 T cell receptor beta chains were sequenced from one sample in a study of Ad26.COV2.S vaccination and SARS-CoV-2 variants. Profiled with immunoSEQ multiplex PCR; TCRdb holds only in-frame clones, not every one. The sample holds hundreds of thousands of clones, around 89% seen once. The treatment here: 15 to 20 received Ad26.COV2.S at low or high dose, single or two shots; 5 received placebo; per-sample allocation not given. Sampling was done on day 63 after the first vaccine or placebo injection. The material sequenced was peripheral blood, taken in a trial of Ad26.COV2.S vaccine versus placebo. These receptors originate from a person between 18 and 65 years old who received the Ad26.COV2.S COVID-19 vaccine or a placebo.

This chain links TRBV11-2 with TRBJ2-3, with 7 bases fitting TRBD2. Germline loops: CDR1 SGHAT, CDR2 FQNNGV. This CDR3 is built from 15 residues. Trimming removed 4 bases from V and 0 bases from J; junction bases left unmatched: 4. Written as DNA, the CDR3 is TGTGCCAGCAGCTCTAGCGGCTCTAGCACAGATACGCAGTATTTT. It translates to CASSSSGSSTDTQYF.

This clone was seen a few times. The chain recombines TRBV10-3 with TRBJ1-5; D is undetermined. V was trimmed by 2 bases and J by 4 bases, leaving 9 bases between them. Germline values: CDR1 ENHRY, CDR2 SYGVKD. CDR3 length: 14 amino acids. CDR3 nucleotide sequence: TGTGCCATCAGTGAGAGCGGGGAAAATCAGCCCCAGCATTTT. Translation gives CAISESGENQPQHF.

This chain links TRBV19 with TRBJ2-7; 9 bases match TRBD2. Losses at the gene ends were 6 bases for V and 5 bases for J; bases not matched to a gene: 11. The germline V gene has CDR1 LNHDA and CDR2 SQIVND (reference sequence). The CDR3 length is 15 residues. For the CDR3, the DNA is TGTGCCAGTAGCCCGCGCGGGAGGGTATCCAACGAGCAGTACTTC. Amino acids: CASSPRGRVSNEQYF.

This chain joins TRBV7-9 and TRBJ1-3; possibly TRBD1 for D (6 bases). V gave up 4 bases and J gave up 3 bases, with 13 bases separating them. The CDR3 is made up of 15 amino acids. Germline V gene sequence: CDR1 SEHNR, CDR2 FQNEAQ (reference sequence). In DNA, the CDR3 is TGTGCCAGCAGCTCCGGGACACGTGTTGGAAACACCATATATTTT. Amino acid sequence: CASSSGTRVGNTIYF.

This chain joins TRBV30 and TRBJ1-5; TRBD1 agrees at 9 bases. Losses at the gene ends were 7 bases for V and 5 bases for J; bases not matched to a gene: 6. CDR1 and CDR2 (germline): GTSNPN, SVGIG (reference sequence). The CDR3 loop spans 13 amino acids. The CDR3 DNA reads TGTGCCTTATCCTGGGACAGGGATCAGCCCCAGCATTTT. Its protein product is CALSWDRDQPQHF. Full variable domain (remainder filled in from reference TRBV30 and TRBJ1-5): SQTIHQWPATLVQPVGSPLSLECTVEGTSNPNLYWYRQAAGRGLQLLFYSVGIGQISSEVPQNLSASRPQDRQFILSSKKLLLSDSGFYLCALSWDRDQPQHFGDGTRLSIL.

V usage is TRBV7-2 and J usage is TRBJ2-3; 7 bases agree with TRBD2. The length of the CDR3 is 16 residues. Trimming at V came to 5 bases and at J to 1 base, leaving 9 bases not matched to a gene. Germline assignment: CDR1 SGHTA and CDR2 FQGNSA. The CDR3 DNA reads TGTGCCAGCAGCATTAAGGGAACTAGCGGCACAGATACGCAGTATTTT. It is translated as CASSIKGTSGTDTQYF.

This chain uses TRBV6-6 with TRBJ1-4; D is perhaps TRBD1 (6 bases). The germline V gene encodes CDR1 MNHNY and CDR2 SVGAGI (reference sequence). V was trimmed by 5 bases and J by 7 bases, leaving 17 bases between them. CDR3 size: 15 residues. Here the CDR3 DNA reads TGTGCCAGCAGTCCACTCAGGGGTGTCGGTGAAAAACTGTTTTTT. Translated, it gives CASSPLRGVGEKLFF.

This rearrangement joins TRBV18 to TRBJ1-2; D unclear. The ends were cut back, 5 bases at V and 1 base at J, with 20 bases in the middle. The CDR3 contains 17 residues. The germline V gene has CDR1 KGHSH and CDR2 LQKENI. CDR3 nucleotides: TGTGCCAGCTCAAAAAATCCGGATGGCAGGATTAACTATGGCTACACCTTC. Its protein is CASSKNPDGRINYGYTF.

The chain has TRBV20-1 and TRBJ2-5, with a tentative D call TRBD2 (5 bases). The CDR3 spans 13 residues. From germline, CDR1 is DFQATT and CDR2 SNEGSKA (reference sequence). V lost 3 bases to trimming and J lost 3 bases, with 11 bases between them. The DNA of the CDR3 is TGCAGTGCTAGTCGGACTGGGAAAGAGACCCAGTACTTC. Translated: CSASRTGKETQYF.

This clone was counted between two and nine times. Here the CDR3 reads CASSVGTSNQPQHF. The CDR3 DNA reads TGTGCCAGCAGCGTAGGAACTAGCAATCAGCCCCAGCATTTT. The gene calls are TRBV9 and TRBJ1-5, with D uncertain. The length of the CDR3 is 14 residues. V lost 0 bases and J lost 0, with 4 bases in between. Germline lookup yields CDR1 SGDLS and CDR2 YYNGEE.

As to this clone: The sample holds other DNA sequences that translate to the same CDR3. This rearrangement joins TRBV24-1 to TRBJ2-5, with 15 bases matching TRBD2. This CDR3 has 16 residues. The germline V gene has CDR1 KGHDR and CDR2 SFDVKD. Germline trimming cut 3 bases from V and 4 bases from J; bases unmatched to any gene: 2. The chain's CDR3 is CATSDPGLAGGETQYF. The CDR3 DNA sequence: TGTGCCACCAGTGATCCGGGACTAGCGGGAGGAGAGACCCAGTACTTC.

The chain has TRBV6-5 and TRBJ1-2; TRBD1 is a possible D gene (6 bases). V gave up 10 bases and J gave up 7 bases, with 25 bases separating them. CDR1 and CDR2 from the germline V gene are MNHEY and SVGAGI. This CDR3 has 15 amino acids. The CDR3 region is CATVAGQRLKGGYTF. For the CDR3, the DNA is TGTGCCACCGTGGCCGGACAGCGCCTAAAGGGTGGCTACACCTTC.

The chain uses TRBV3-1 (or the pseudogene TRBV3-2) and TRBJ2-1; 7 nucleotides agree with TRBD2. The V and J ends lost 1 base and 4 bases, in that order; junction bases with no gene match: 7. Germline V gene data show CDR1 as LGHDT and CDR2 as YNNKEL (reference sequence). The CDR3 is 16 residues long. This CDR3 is CASSQARLAQYNEQFF. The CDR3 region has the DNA TGTGCCAGCAGCCAAGCCAGACTAGCTCAGTACAATGAGCAGTTCTTC.

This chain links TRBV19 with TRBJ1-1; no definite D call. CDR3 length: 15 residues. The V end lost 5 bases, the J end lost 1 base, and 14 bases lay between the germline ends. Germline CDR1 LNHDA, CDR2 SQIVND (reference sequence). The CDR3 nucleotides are TGTGCCAGTAGTCTTGTGTCCCGCGGGAACACTGAAGCTTTCTTT. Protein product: CASSLVSRGNTEAFF.

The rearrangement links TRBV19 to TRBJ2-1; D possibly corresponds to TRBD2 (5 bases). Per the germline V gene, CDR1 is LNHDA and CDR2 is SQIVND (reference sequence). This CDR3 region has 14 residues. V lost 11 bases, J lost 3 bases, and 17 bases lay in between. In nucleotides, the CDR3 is TGTGCCTGGCCTCCCCAACGGGGCTACAATGAGCAGTTCTTC. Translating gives CAWPPQRGYNEQFF.

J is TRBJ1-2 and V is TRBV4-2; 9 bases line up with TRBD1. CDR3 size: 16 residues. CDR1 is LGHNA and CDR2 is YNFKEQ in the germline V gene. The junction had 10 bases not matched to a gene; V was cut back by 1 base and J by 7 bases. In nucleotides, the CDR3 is TGTGCCAGCAGCCAAGCCGGGACAGGGTATAGGGTTGGCTACACCTTC. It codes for CASSQAGTGYRVGYTF.

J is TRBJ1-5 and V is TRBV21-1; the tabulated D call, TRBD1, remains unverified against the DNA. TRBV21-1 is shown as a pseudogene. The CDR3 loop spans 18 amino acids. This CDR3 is CASSKVGDRGGSNQPQHF. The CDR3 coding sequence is TGTGCCAGCAGCAAAGTAGGGGACAGGGGAGGCAGCAATCAGCCCCAGCATTTT.

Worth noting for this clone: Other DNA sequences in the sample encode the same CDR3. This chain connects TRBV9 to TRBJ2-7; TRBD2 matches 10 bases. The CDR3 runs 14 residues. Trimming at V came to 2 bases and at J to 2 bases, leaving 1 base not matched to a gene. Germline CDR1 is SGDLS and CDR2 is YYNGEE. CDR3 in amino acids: CASSVLAGAYEQYF. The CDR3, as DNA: TGTGCCAGCAGCGTCCTAGCGGGAGCCTACGAGCAGTACTTC.

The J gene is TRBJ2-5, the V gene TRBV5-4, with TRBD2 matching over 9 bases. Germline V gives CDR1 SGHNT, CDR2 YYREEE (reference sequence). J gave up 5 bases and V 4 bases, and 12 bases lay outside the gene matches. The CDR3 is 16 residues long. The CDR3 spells CASSPGGGGALETQYF. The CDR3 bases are TGTGCCAGCAGCCCGGGAGGCGGGGGGGCCCTTGAGACCCAGTACTTC.

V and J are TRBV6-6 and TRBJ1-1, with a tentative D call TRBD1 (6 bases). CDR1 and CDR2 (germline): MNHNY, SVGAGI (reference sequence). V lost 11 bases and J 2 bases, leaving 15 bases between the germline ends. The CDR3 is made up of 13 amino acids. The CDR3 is CASEGELNTEAFF. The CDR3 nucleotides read TGTGCCTCGGAGGGGGAGTTAAACACTGAAGCTTTCTTT.

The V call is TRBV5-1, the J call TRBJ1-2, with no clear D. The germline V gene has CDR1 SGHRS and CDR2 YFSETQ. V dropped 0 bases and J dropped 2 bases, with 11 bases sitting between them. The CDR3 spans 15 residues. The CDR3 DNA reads TGCGCCAGCAGCTTGGCCCCCGGCCTCAACTATGGCTACACCTTC. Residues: CASSLAPGLNYGYTF.

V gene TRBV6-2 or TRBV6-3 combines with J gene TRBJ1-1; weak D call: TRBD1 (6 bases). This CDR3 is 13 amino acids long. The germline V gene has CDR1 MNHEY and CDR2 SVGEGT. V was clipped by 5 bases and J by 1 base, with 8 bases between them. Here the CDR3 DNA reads TGTGCCAGCAGTACAGGGCGGAACACTGAAGCTTTCTTT. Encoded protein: CASSTGRNTEAFF.

The chain's CDR3 is CASSSAGAQYF. The CDR3 DNA reads TGTGCCAGTAGTTCGGCGGGAGCGCAGTACTTC. The V call is TRBV19, the J call TRBJ2-7; 7 bases are a match to TRBD2. Germline V gene lookup returns CDR1 LNHDA and CDR2 SQIVND (reference sequence). V shed 5 bases and J 9 bases; nucleotides not matched to a gene: 4. The CDR3 length is 11 residues.

The CDR3 DNA reads TGTGCCAGCAGCGCAGGGGACCCGAGCTCCTACGAGCAGTACTTC. It specifies CASSAGDPSSYEQYF. The chain joins TRBV5-6 to TRBJ2-7; weak D call: TRBD1 (6 bases). Germline V gene lookup returns CDR1 SGHDT and CDR2 YYEEEE. With 4 bases removed from V and 0 bases from J, the gap between germline ends came to 14 bases. This CDR3 is 15 amino acids long.

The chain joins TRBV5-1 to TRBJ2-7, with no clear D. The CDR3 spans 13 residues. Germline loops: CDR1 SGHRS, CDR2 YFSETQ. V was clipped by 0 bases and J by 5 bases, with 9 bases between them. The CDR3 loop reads CASSLGAANEQYF. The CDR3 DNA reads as TGCGCCAGCAGCTTGGGGGCAGCAAACGAGCAGTACTTC.

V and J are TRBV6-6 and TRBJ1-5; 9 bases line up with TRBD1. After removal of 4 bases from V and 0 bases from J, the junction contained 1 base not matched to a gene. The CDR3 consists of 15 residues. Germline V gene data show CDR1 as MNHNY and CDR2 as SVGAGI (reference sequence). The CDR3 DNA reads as TGTGCCAGCAGTTTACAGGGGGCTAGCAATCAGCCCCAGCATTTT. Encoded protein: CASSLQGASNQPQHF.